One sample yielded the 9 T cell receptor beta chains listed below, sequenced in a study of cytomegalovirus exposure and HLA in healthy donors. In the PCR, 60 Vbeta and 13 Jbeta primers were used. TCRdb keeps only in-frame clones here, not all; method: immunoSEQ multiplex PCR. The table includes some 110,000 clones, roughly four fifths detected once. The material sequenced was PBMCs. These receptors all stem from a man aged 50-59 years in good health and CMV-seronegative.

This clone is a singleton in its sample. The V call is TRBV5-1, the J call TRBJ2-5; D not resolved. V shed 0 bases and J shed 3 bases, with 3 bases lying between them. Germline assignment: CDR1 SGHRS and CDR2 YFSETQ. CDR3 length equals 12 residues. CDR3 protein: CASSLVKETQYF. CDR3 sequence (DNA): TGCGCCAGCAGCTTGGTCAAAGAGACCCAGTACTTC.

The V gene is TRBV10-3, the J gene TRBJ2-3; weak D call: TRBD2 (6 bases). The CDR3 covers 12 residues. Germline assignment: CDR1 ENHRY and CDR2 SYGVKD. Trimming took off 3 bases at V and 5 bases at J, with 6 bases between the two ends. CDR3 DNA sequence: TGTGCCATCAGTGACGGGGGAGATACGCAGTATTTT. Translation gives CAISDGGDTQYF.

This chain joins TRBV6-6 and TRBJ1-2; the match to TRBD1 covers 8 bases. CDR1 MNHNY and CDR2 SVGAGI come from the germline V gene (reference sequence). The CDR3 totals 15 residues. Trimming took 0 bases from V and 8 from J; bases not matched to a gene: 8. The CDR3 is CASSYSAGQGRGYTF. For the CDR3, the DNA is TGTGCCAGCAGTTACTCGGCCGGACAGGGAAGAGGCTACACCTTC.

The genes are TRBV6-1 and TRBJ2-7, with TRBD1 as a possible D gene (6 bases). CDR3 length: 13 amino acids. Germline loops: CDR1 MNHNS, CDR2 SASEGT. The DNA of the CDR3 is TGTGCCAGCAGTGACGCAGGGGAAGGGGTCCTAATAGTC. It specifies CASSDAGEGVLIV.

The V and J genes are TRBV4-1 and TRBJ1-5; D is perhaps TRBD1 (6 bases). V gave up 0 bases and J gave up 5 bases, with 11 bases separating them. Germline CDR1 MGHRA, CDR2 YSYEKL. This CDR3 has 15 amino acids. In nucleotides, the CDR3 is TGCGCCAGCAGCCAAGAGGGACAAATTTATCAGCCCCAGCATTTT. This encodes CASSQEGQIYQPQHF.

There are a few counts of this clone. The chain carries TRBV7-8 and TRBJ1-2, with 8 bases fitting TRBD1. The CDR3 runs to 14 residues. Germline-derived CDR1 and CDR2 are SGHVS and FQNEAQ. With V trimmed by 1 base and J by 8 bases, 6 bases remained unmatched. CDR3 bases: TGTGCCAGCAGCTTAGAGCGGACAGGGTACGGCTACACCTTC. Protein sequence: CASSLERTGYGYTF. Based on the CDR3 plus reference TRBV7-8 and TRBJ1-2, the full variable domain is GAGVSQSPRYKVAKRGQDVALRCDPISGHVSLFWYQQALGQGPEFLTYFQNEAQLDKSGLPSDRFFAERPEGSVSTLKIQRTQQEDSAVYLCASSLERTGYGYTFGSGTRLTVV.

The chain joins TRBV30 to TRBJ1-5, with 8 bases aligning to TRBD1. The V segment lost 2 bases and the J segment 11 bases; nucleotides outside the gene matches: 11. There are 14 residues in the CDR3. Germline CDR1 is GTSNPN and CDR2 is SVGIG (reference sequence). The CDR3 protein is CAWSKDRGQSAQHF. The CDR3 DNA reads as TGTGCCTGGAGTAAAGACAGGGGACAATCGGCCCAGCATTTT.

The chain combines TRBV30 with TRBJ2-1; 10 nucleotides line up with TRBD1. V trimming: 0 bases; J trimming: 8 bases; junction bases outside the gene matches: 4. This CDR3 has 14 amino acids. Germline loops: CDR1 GTSNPN, CDR2 SVGIG (reference sequence). The CDR3 is CAWSVTGGIDEQFF. Written as DNA, the CDR3 is TGTGCCTGGAGTGTGACAGGGGGCATCGATGAGCAGTTCTTC.

V usage is TRBV28 and J usage is TRBJ1-2; the D is unclear. Trimming shortened V by 6 bases and J by 8 bases, and 16 bases separated the two germline ends. This CDR3 is 13 amino acids long. Per the germline V gene, CDR1 is MDHEN and CDR2 is SYDVKM. Here the CDR3 reads CASSSLGVGGYTF. Here the CDR3 DNA reads TGTGCCAGCAGCTCCCTCGGGGTAGGGGGCTACACCTTC.